The clone carrying this T cell receptor beta chain occurred many times. Its specificity is not known. Unique molecular identifiers were used in preparing the TCRbeta library. TCRdb re-analysed the PCR reads in MiXCR, keeping a single row per CDR3 protein. The sample carries some 300,000 distinct CDR3 sequences, over 7% recorded once. The data derive from a study of T-cell reconstitution after alpha-beta-depleted transplantation in children. Findings and limits, study-wide: Among T cells one year after transplant, newly produced cells accounted for most counts and diversity. There were some patients whose high TCRbeta diversity at day 60 came from surviving recipient T cells and thymic progenitors. Roughly two months post-transplant, alpha-beta T cells reportedly originated from several hundred graft clones that had expanded.

Trimming removed 3 bases from V and 3 bases from J; junction bases left unmatched: 11. Germline CDR1 and CDR2: MNHEY and SVGAGI. CDR3 length equals 16 residues. V gene TRBV6-5 combines with J gene TRBJ2-7; 7 bases map to TRBD1. The specimen comprised peripheral blood, sampled 360 days after TCRalphabeta/CD19-depleted stem cell transplant. The clonotype comes from a female patient younger than 10 who had a stem cell transplant for Fanconi anemia, so the T cells may come from the graft donor. CDR3 sequence reads: CASSYSSLDRVYEQYF. CDR3 sequence (DNA): TGTGCCAGCAGTTATTCCTCACTCGACAGGGTCTACGAGCAGTACTTC.